A selection of T cell receptor beta chains follows, all from one sample in a study of blood T cells in healthy people across ages. TCRdb redid the calling of the 5' RACE reads with MiXCR, one entry per CDR3 protein. The sample gives under 2 million distinct CDR3 sequences, 30% to 35% of which show up once; approximately 10% is in the top ten. Sample: blood. The receptor set was obtained from a woman between 25 and 40 years old in good health. CDR3s include the opening cysteine and the closing phenylalanine or tryptophan. D genes are given only for firm matches. Size tells how often a clone was seen (once, few, many) or the class of an expanded clone, and some rows leave it out.

>TRBJ1-1|few|TRBV18|-
TGTGCCAGCTCACCGGAGACAGGAGGGGCTGAAGCTTTCTTT
CASSPETGGAEAFF
>TRBJ2-3|-|TRBV5-1|-
TGCGCCAGCAGCCGAGGGACAAGCGCTCCTTTCGGCACAGATACGCAGTATTTT
CASSRGTSAPFGTDTQYF
>TRBJ2-1|few|TRBV20-1|TRBD2
TGCAGTGCTAGAGATCCCGGGAGGGCCCTCAATGAGCAGTTCTTC
CSARDPGRALNEQFF
>TRBJ2-3|many|TRBV13|-
TGTGCCAGCAGCTTAGGCGACCCTCAGGGACGCACAGATACGCAGTATTTT
CASSLGDPQGRTDTQYF
>TRBJ2-7|few|TRBV13|-
TGTGCCAGCAGCTCAGACTCCCGGGGTCGGGAGCAGTACTTC
CASSSDSRGREQYF
>TRBJ1-5|-|TRBV10-3|-
TGTGCCATCAGTGAGCCGGGGGGTAGCAATCAGCCCCAGCATTTT
CAISEPGGSNQPQHF
>TRBJ1-1|-|TRBV6-1|-
TGTGCCAGCCGGTTAGAAGGAGCTTTCTTT
CASRLEGAFF
>TRBJ2-1|few|TRBV12-5|TRBD1
TGTGCTAGTGGTTTGGTACAGGGGACAGGGTCAAGCAATGAGCAGTTCTTC
CASGLVQGTGSSNEQFF
>TRBJ2-6|-|TRBV9|TRBD1
TGTGCCAGCAGGGAGCGACAGGGGGCATCTGGGGCCAACGTCCTGACTTTC
CASRERQGASGANVLTF
>TRBJ1-6|-|TRBV12-3/TRBV12-4|-
TGTGCCAGCGGGTTGGGGGCAGCCAATTCACCCCTCCACTTT
CASGLGAANSPLHF
>TRBJ2-3|-|TRBV27|TRBD2
TGTGCCAGCACCACAGCGGGAGGTGGGACAGATACGCAGTATTTT
CASTTAGGGTDTQYF
>TRBJ2-1|-|TRBV5-1|TRBD1
TGCGCCAGCAGCTTATCCGGACAGGGGTACAATGAGCAGTTCTTC
CASSLSGQGYNEQFF
>TRBJ2-1|-|TRBV5-1|-
TGCGCCGGCAGCTTGTCCGACAGGGAGCAGTTCTTC
CAGSLSDREQFF
>TRBJ2-7|few|TRBV5-1|-
TGCGCCAGCAGCTTTAACGGAGGGTATCCCTACGAGCAGTACTTC
CASSFNGGYPYEQYF
>TRBJ1-1|many|TRBV5-1|-
TGTGCCAGCAGTTTAGTCGGCGAGACTGAAGCTTTCTTT
CASSLVGETEAFF
>TRBJ2-1|-|TRBV7-9|-
TGTGCCAGCAGCCTCGGACAGCGCTCCTACAATGAGCAGTTCTTC
CASSLGQRSYNEQFF